Below are 8 T cell receptor beta chains sequenced from a single sample in a study of breast tumors, draining lymph nodes, adjacent tissues. MiXCR, applied by TCRdb to the multiplex PCR reads, yields one record per CDR3 protein. The sample consists of over 10,000 distinct CDR3 sequences, about 70% of them appearing once. Sequenced input: tumor-adjacent breast tissue. Source of these receptors: a female donor with breast cancer. Some clones in this sample may be carry-over from other donors' samples.

This clonotype occurred once. This chain uses TRBV3-1 with TRBJ1-2, with D unresolved. V lost 0 bases, J lost 7 bases, and 15 bases lay in between. The germline gives CDR1 LGHDT, CDR2 YNNKEL (reference sequence). This CDR3 is 15 amino acids long. In DNA, the CDR3 is TGTGCCAGCAGCCAAGATGGCGAGGGCCGGGGTGGCTACACCTTC. Translation: CASSQDGEGRGGYTF.

The chain joins TRBV19 to TRBJ1-2; D is undetermined. The germline V gene has CDR1 LNHDA and CDR2 SQIVND (reference sequence). The CDR3 is made up of 14 amino acids. V lost 5 bases to trimming and J lost 3 bases, with 13 bases between them. DNA for the CDR3: TGTGCCAGTAGTCCCGGAGTGACGGACTATGGCTACACCTTC. Translation: CASSPGVTDYGYTF.

The chain couples TRBV10-3 to TRBJ2-1, with TRBD2 matching 15 bases. This CDR3 contains 16 residues. CDR1 is ENHRY and CDR2 is SYGVKD in the germline V gene. V was pared by 3 bases and J by 4 bases, with 1 base of the junction left unmatched. CDR3 loop: CAISDGTSGRYNEQFF. DNA of the CDR3: TGTGCCATCAGTGATGGGACTAGCGGGAGGTACAATGAGCAGTTCTTC.

This sequence joins TRBV7-8 and TRBJ2-1, with D perhaps TRBD2 (5 bases). V dropped 1 base and J dropped 5 bases, with 12 bases sitting between them. The CDR3 sequence is 15 residues long. The germline V gene encodes CDR1 SGHVS and CDR2 FQNEAQ. CDR3 sequence: CASSLGVRRDNEQFF. CDR3 nucleotide sequence: TGTGCCAGCAGCTTAGGGGTTAGGCGGGACAATGAGCAGTTCTTC.

The chain links TRBV2 to TRBJ2-7; 12 positions match TRBD2. Germline assignment: CDR1 SNHLY and CDR2 FYNNEI. The ends lost 5 bases at V and 4 bases at J; junction bases unmatched: 6. This CDR3 has 15 residues. CDR3 in DNA: TGTGCCAGCAGTCTCTCCCTAGCGGGAGGGTACGAGCAGTACTTC. It translates to CASSLSLAGGYEQYF.

This clonotype was counted only a few times. The rearrangement joins TRBV7-2 to TRBJ2-7, with 10 bases matching TRBD2. Germline V CDR1 and CDR2: SGHTA, FQGNSA. The CDR3 is made up of 17 amino acids. J lost 5 bases, V lost 1 base, and 11 bases had no gene match. The CDR3 protein is CASSLDTSGNLPHEQYF. The CDR3 DNA is TGTGCCAGCAGCTTAGATACTAGCGGGAATCTACCCCACGAGCAGTACTTC.

This chain joins TRBV7-2 and TRBJ2-1; D is perhaps TRBD2 (5 bases). Trimming pared 1 base from V and 4 bases from J, leaving 8 bases between. Germline V CDR1 and CDR2: SGHTA, FQGNSA. The CDR3 contains 14 residues. The CDR3 nucleotides read TGTGCCAGCAGCTTAGGGACTCAGTACAATGAGCAGTTCTTC. Translation gives CASSLGTQYNEQFF. The full variable domain, with the rest looked up from reference TRBV7-2 and TRBJ2-1, is GAGVSQSPSNKVTEKGKDVELRCDPISGHTALYWYRQSLGQGLEFLIYFQGNSAPDKSGLPSDRFSAERTGGSVSTLTIQRTQQEDSAVYLCASSLGTQYNEQFFGPGTRLTVL.

This clonotype is medium-sized (0.01 to 0.1%) by share. The chain has TRBV7-3 and TRBJ2-6; weak D call: TRBD2 (6 bases). This CDR3 has 17 amino acids. Germline V gives CDR1 SGHTA, CDR2 FQGTGA. Trimming left V 5 bases short and J 4 bases short, with 18 bases between. The CDR3 loop is CASSPWDGAGGANVLTF. The CDR3, as DNA: TGTGCCAGCAGCCCATGGGACGGGGCGGGAGGGGCCAACGTCCTGACTTTC.